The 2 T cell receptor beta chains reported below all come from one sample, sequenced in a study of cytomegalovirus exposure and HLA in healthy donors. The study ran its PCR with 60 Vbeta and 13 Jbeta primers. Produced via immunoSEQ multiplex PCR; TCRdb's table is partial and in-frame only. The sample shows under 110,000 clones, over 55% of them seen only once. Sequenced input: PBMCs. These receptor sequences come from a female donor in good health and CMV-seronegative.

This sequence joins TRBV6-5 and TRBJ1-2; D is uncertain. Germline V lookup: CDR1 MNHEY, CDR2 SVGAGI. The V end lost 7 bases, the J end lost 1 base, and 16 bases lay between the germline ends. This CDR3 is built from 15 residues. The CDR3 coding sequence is TGTGCCAGCACCCTAAAGGGAGGGAATAACTATGGCTACACCTTC. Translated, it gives CASTLKGGNNYGYTF.

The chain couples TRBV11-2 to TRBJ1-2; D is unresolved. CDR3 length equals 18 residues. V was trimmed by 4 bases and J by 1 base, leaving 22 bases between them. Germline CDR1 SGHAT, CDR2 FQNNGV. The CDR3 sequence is CASSSNVSVRPFNYGYTF. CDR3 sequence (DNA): TGTGCCAGCAGCTCGAACGTAAGTGTCAGGCCCTTTAACTATGGCTACACCTTC.